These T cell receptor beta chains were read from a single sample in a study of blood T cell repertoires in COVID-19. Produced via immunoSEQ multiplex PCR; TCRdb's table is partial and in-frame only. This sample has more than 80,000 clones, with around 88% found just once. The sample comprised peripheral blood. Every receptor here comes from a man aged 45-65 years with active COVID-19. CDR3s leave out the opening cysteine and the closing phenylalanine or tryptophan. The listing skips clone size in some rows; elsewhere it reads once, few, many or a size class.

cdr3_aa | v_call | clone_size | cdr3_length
ASSRRGGGGAF | TRBV3-1/TRBV3-2 | . | 11
ASSSKTEAF | TRBV18 | once | 9
ASSVVGVGPGGTEAF | TRBV9 | . | 15
AWSATGREQY | TRBV30 | . | 10
ASRRDSSRLSPLH | TRBV2 | few | 13
ASTWTLDTEAF | TRBV28 | . | 11
ASMYQREQY | TRBV19 | . | 9
ASSLRGAQSSTGELF | TRBV5-5 | . | 15
ASSRTGPQETQY | TRBV19 | . | 12
ASSGGAWRGGSYEQY | TRBV4-1 | . | 15
ASSLLANTDTQY | TRBV5-1 | . | 12
ATSLTGSDEQF | TRBV24-1 | once | 11
ATPGGYT | TRBV7-9 | . | 7
ASSPGAYQGYSNQPQH | TRBV6-2/TRBV6-3 | . | 16